A selection of T cell receptor beta chains follows, all from one sample in a study of T cell responses to AZD1222 COVID-19 vaccine. The protocol was immunoSEQ multiplex PCR, while the TCRdb copy is restricted to in-frame clones and leaves out a portion. The sample holds tens of thousands of clones, around 89% seen once. The sample consisted of peripheral blood, taken 28 days after the second AZD1222 dose. The origin of the receptors is an adult who received the AZD1222 COVID-19 vaccine. CDR3s include the opening cysteine and the closing phenylalanine or tryptophan. The D gene is left open where the match is weak. The size of a clone is reported for some rows only, either as once, few or many, or as a class for expanded clones.

TRBJ1-5,NA,TRBD1,TRBV29-1,TGCAGCGTAACCGGGACAGGGGACGAGCCCCAGCATTTT,CSVTGTGDEPQHF
TRBJ2-7,once,NA,TRBV28,TGTGCCAGCAGTTCACAGGGTACCCCCCCCGAGCAGTACTTC,CASSSQGTPPEQYF
TRBJ1-2,NA,NA,TRBV12-3/TRBV12-4,TGTGCCAGCAGTTCAGAAAAACACTATGGCTACACCTTC,CASSSEKHYGYTF
TRBJ1-6,NA,NA,TRBV27,TGTGCCAGCAGTTTAAGGAACAGCAATTCACCCCTCCACTTT,CASSLRNSNSPLHF
TRBJ2-1,NA,TRBD2,TRBV7-9,TGTGCCAGCATAGCGGGAGCTGGCAATGAGCAGTTCTTC,CASIAGAGNEQFF
TRBJ2-7,once,NA,TRBV19,TGTGCCAGTAGTCCTCGGGGGCGTCTAAACTCCTACGAGCAGTACTTC,CASSPRGRLNSYEQYF
TRBJ2-5,NA,TRBD1,TRBV5-1,TGCGCCAGCAGCCCTGGGACAGGGGAGGGGTATCGGGAGACCCAGTACTTC,CASSPGTGEGYRETQYF
TRBJ2-7,NA,NA,TRBV29-1,TGCAGCGTACAGGGGGAGGGGGGGGAGCAGTACTTC,CSVQGEGGEQYF
TRBJ2-1,NA,NA,TRBV5-4,TGTGCCAGCAGCTTGTTGTCTTTCAATGAGCAGTTCTTC,CASSLLSFNEQFF
TRBJ2-7,NA,NA,TRBV20-1,TGCAGTGCTAGCGGTAACTACGAGCAGTACTTC,CSASGNYEQYF
TRBJ2-1,NA,TRBD2,TRBV19,TGTGCCAGTAGCCAAGATAGCGGGTACTACAATGAGCAGTTCTTC,CASSQDSGYYNEQFF
TRBJ2-4,NA,NA,TRBV7-9,TGTGCCAGCAGCGACGGCGGGAAGAGGGCCAAAAACATTCAGTACTTC,CASSDGGKRAKNIQYF
TRBJ2-1,NA,TRBD1,TRBV6-5,TGTGCCAGCCGAAGGACAGGGGCAGGGGAGCAGTTCTTC,CASRRTGAGEQFF
TRBJ1-2,NA,NA,TRBV20-1,TGCAGTGCTAGAACGGGGTATGGCTACACCTTC,CSARTGYGYTF
TRBJ1-1,NA,NA,TRBV27,TGTGCCAGCAGTTGGGGGACCTTGGGGGACACTGAAGCTTTCTTT,CASSWGTLGDTEAFF
TRBJ2-1,NA,TRBD2,TRBV29-1,TGCGGCGGGAGACTAGCGGGTAATGAGCAGTTCTTC,CGGRLAGNEQFF
TRBJ2-7,few,TRBD1,TRBV6-5,TGTGCCAGCATGTCAACAGGGGGCTTCTCCGAGCAGTACTTC,CASMSTGGFSEQYF
TRBJ2-1,NA,TRBD2,TRBV9,TGTGCCAGCAGCGTAGAACTAGCGGGACTGAATGAGCAGTTCTTC,CASSVELAGLNEQFF
TRBJ1-6,NA,NA,TRBV5-4,TGTGCCAGCAGCTTGATCAGCGGCAGCGCGATCGGATCACCCCTCCACTTT,CASSLISGSAIGSPLHF
TRBJ1-1,once,NA,TRBV7-9,TGTGCCAGCAGCCCCTGGGGGGGAGGGGACACTGAAGCTTTCTTT,CASSPWGGGDTEAFF
TRBJ2-7,NA,NA,TRBV15,TGTGCCACCAGCAGAGAGCCACAGGGAACTGAGCAGTACTTC,CATSREPQGTEQYF
TRBJ1-6,NA,NA,TRBV2,TGTGCCAGCAGTGTTGCTAGCTCCTATAATTCACCCCTCCACTTT,CASSVASSYNSPLHF
TRBJ2-3,once,TRBD2,TRBV9,TGTGCCAGCAGCTCTAGCGGGGTGAGATACGATACGCAGTATTTT,CASSSSGVRYDTQYF
TRBJ2-3,NA,NA,TRBV10-3,TGTGCCATCAGTGGCAAGGGAACTTCTGCGGGCACAGATACGCAGTATTTT,CAISGKGTSAGTDTQYF
TRBJ1-5,NA,NA,TRBV27,TGTGCCAGCAGTTTTTGGCCCACGAGGGGGGTCTCGGCCCAGCATTTT,CASSFWPTRGVSAQHF